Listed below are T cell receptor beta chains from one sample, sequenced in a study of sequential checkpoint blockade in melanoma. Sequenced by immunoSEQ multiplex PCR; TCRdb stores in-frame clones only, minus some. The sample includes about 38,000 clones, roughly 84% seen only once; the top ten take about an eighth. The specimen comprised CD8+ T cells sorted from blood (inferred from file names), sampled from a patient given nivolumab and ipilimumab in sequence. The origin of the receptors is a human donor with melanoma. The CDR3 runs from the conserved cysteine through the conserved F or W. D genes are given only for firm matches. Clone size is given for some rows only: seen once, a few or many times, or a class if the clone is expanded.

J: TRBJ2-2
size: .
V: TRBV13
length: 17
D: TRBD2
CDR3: CASSLDSEREGTGELFF
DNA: TGTGCCAGCAGCTTAGATTCAGAGCGGGAGGGCACCGGGGAGCTGTTTTTT

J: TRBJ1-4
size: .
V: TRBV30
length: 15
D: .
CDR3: CAWSVEVGVDEKLFF
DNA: TGTGCCTGGAGTGTAGAAGTAGGGGTGGATGAAAAACTGTTTTTT

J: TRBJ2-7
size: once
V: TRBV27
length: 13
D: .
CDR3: CASSFQGHYEQYF
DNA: TGTGCCAGCAGTTTCCAGGGTCACTACGAGCAGTACTTC

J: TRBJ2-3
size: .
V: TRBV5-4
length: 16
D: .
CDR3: CASSTGILTITDTQYF
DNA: TGTGCCAGCAGCACCGGGATTCTGACCATCACAGATACGCAGTATTTT

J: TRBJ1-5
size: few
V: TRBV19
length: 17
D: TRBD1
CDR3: CASTRSVDREVGQPQHF
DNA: TGTGCCAGTACCCGCTCGGTTGACAGGGAGGTGGGACAGCCCCAGCATTTT

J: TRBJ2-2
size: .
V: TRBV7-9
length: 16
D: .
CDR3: CASSLRRGTNTGELFF
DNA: TGTGCCAGCAGCTTACGTCGGGGGACGAACACCGGGGAGCTGTTTTTT

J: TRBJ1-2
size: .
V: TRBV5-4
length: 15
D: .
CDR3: CASSNPQGSYYGYTF
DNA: TGTGCCAGCAGCAATCCCCAGGGCAGTTACTATGGCTACACCTTC

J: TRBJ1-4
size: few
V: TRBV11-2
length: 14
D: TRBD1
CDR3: CASSLGTGNEKLFF
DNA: TGTGCCAGCAGCTTAGGGACAGGGAATGAAAAACTGTTTTTT

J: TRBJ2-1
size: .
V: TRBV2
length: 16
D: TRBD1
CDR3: CASSEGGGQGYNEQFF
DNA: TGTGCCAGCAGTGAAGGCGGGGGACAGGGCTACAATGAGCAGTTCTTC

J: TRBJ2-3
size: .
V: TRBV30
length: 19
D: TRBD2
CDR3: CAWSVPGLAGAGGTDTQYF
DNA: TGTGCCTGGAGTGTACCGGGACTAGCGGGAGCTGGGGGGACAGATACGCAGTATTTT

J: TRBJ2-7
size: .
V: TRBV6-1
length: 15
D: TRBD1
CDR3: CASSIRTGGNYEQYF
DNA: TGTGCCAGCAGTATCCGGACAGGGGGCAACTACGAGCAGTACTTC

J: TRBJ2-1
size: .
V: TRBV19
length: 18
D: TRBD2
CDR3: CASTKIQAGGPLYNEQFF
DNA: TGTGCCAGTACCAAGATCCAAGCGGGAGGGCCTTTATACAATGAGCAGTTCTTC

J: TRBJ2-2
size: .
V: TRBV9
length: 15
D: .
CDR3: CASSLPGGPPGELFF
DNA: TGTGCCAGCAGCCTCCCCGGAGGGCCCCCCGGGGAGCTGTTTTTT

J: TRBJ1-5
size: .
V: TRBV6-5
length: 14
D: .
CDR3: CASEGRHPSQPQHF
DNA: TGTGCCAGCGAGGGTAGACACCCGAGTCAGCCCCAGCATTTT

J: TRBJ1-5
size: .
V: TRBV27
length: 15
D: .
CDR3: CASSLSMGGNQPQHF
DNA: TGTGCCAGCAGTTTATCGATGGGGGGTAATCAGCCCCAGCATTTT

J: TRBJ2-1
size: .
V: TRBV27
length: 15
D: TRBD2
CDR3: CASSPGTSGTNEQFF
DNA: TGTGCCAGCAGTCCTGGGACTAGCGGGACCAATGAGCAGTTCTTC

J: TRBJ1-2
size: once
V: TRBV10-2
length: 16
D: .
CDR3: CASSESTGGRHYGYTF
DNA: TGCGCCAGCAGTGAGTCGACGGGAGGTCGGCACTATGGCTACACCTTC